This T cell receptor beta chain was observed in a study of CD8+ T cells in alopecia areata. Comment on this clone: The antigen remains undetermined.

The treatment denotes: oral pan-JAK inhibitor, 5-10 mg twice daily. Patients with alopecia areata provided lesional scalp punch biopsies as well as peripheral blood. Following extraction, RNA underwent reverse transcription to cDNA, which served as the sequencing template. The table came from immunoSEQ multiplex PCR; TCRdb's copy has only in-frame clones and leaves some out. The data contain some 190,000 clones, roughly 60% of them seen just once; the ten biggest clones take up 1.3%. The CDR3 is 12 residues long. V lost 5 bases to trimming and J lost 7 bases, with 11 bases between them. CDR1 and CDR2 (germline): SQVTM, ANQGSEA. Study findings and constraints: Mice showed TCR sharing more clearly than patients did, possibly owing to HLA. Sequences from scalp samples also cover resident alphabeta T cells of normal skin. Since there was just one nonresponder, nobody can yet say how baseline CD8+ expansion ties to response.

Here the sequenced sample was CD4+ T cells sorted from blood, taken at approximately week 50, from a patient treated with tofacitinib. This sequence joins TRBV29-1 and TRBJ1-4, with D possibly TRBD1 on 5 matching bases. The TCR originated in a human donor with alopecia areata. DNA for the CDR3: TGCAGCGTTAGCTTTAGGGGTGAAAAACTGTTTTTT. Encoded protein: CSVSFRGEKLFF.